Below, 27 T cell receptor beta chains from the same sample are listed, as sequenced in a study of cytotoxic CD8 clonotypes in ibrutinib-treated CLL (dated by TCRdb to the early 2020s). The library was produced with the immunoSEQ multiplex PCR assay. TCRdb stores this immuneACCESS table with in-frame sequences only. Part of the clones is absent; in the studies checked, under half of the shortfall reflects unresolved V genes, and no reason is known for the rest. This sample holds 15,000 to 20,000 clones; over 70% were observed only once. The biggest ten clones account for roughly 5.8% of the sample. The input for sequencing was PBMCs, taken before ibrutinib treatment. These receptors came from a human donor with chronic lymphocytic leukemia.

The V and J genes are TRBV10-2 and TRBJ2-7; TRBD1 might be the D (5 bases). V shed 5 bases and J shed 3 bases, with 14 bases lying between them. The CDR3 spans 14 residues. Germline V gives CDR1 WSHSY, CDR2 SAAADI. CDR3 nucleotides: TGCGCCAGCAGTCCATCGTCAGGGATCTACGAGCAGTACTTC. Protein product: CASSPSSGIYEQYF.

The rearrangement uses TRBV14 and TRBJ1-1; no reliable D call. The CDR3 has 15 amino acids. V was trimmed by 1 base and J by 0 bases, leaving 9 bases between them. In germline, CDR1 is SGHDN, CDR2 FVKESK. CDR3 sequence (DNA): TGTGCCAGCAGCCAAGCCTCCGCGATGAACACTGAAGCTTTCTTT. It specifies CASSQASAMNTEAFF.

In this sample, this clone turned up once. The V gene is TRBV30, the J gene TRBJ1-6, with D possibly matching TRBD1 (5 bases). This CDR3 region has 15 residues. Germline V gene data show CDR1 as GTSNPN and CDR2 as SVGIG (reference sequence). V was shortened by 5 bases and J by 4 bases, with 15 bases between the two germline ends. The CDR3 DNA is TGTGCCTGGGGGGACTCGAAGGGGTATAATTCACCCCTCCACTTT. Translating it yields CAWGDSKGYNSPLHF. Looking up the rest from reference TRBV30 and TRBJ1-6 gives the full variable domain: SQTIHQWPATLVQPVGSPLSLECTVEGTSNPNLYWYRQAAGRGLQLLFYSVGIGQISSEVPQNLSASRPQDRQFILSSKKLLLSDSGFYLCAWGDSKGYNSPLHFGNGTRLTVT.

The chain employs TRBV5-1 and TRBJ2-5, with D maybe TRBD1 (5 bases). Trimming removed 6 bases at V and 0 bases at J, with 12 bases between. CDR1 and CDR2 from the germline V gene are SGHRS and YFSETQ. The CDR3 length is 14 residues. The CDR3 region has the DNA TGCGCCAGCACCGATCAGGGCAACCAAGAGACCCAGTACTTC. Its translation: CASTDQGNQETQYF. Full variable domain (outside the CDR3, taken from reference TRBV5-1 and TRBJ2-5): KAGVTQTPRYLIKTRGQQVTLSCSPISGHRSVSWYQQTPGQGLQFLFEYFSETQRNKGNFPGRFSGRQFSNSRSEMNVSTLELGDSALYLCASTDQGNQETQYFGPGTRLLVL.

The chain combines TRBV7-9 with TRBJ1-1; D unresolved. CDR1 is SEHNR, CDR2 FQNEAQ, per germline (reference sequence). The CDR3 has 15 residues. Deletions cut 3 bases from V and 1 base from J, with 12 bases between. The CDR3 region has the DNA TGTGCCAGCAGCTTTGTGGGGATGGGGAACACTGAAGCTTTCTTT. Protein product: CASSFVGMGNTEAFF.

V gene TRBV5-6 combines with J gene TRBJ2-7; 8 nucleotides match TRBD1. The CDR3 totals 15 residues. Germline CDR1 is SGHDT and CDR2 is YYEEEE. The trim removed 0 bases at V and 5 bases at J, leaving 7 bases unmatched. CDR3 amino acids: CASSLDGDRSDEQYF. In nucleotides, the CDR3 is TGTGCCAGCAGCTTGGATGGGGACAGGAGCGACGAGCAGTACTTC.

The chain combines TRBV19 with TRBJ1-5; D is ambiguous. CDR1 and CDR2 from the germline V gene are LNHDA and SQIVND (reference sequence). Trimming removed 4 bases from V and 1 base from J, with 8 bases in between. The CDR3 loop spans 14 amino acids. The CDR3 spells CASSNGGSNQPQHF. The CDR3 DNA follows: TGTGCCAGTAGTAATGGCGGGAGCAATCAGCCCCAGCATTTT.

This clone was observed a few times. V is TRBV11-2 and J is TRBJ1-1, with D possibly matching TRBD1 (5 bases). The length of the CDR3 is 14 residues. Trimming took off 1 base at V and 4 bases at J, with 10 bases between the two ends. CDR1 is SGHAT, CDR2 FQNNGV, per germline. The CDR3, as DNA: TGTGCCAGCAGCTTAGGTGGGGGGGGCACTGAAGCTTTCTTT. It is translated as CASSLGGGGTEAFF.

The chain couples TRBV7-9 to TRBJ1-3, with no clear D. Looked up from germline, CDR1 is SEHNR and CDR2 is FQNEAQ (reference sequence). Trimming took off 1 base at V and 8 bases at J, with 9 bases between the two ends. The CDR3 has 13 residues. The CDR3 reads CASSLGGGDTIYF. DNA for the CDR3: TGTGCCAGCAGCTTAGGAGGCGGGGACACCATATATTTT.

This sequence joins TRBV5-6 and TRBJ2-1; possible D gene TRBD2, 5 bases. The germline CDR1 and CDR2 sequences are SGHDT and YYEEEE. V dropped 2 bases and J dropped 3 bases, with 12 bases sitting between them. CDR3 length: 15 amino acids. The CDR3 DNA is TGTGCCAGCAGCTTCCTAGAGAGGGACTACAATGAGCAGTTCTTC. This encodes CASSFLERDYNEQFF.

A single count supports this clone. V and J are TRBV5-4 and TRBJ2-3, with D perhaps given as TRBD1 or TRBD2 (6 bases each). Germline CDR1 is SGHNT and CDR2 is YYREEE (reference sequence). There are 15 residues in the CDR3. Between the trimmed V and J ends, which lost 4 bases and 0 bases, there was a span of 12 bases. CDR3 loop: CASSRPGASTDTQYF. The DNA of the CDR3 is TGTGCCAGCAGCCGGCCGGGGGCGAGCACAGATACGCAGTATTTT.

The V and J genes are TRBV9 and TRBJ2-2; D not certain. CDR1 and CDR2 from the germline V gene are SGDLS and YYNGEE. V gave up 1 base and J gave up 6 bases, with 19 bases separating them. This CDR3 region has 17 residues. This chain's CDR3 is CASSVHPFVPDSGELFF. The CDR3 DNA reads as TGTGCCAGCAGCGTACACCCTTTTGTCCCCGATTCCGGGGAGCTGTTTTTT.

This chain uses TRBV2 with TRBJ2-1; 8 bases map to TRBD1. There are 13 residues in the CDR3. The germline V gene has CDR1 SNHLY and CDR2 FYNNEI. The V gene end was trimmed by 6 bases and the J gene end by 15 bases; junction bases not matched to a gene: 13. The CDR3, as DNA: TGTGCCAGCAGCACGCGGCCGGGACAGGTTGCGTTCTTC. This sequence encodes CASSTRPGQVAFF. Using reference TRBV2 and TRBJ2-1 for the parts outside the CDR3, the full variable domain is EPEVTQTPSHQVTQMGQEVILRCVPISNHLYFYWYRQILGQKVEFLVSFYNNEISEKSEIFDDQFSVERPDGSNFTLKIRSTKLEDSAMYFCASSTRPGQVAFFGPGTRLTVL.

The CDR3 coding sequence is TGTGCCAGCAGTTACTCGGCGACAGATTATGGCTACACCTTC. It codes for CASSYSATDYGYTF. V and J are TRBV6-6 and TRBJ1-2; maybe TRBD1 (5 bases). Trimming removed 0 bases from V and 5 bases from J, with 10 bases in between. Germline values: CDR1 MNHNY, CDR2 SVGAGI (reference sequence). The CDR3 is 14 residues long.

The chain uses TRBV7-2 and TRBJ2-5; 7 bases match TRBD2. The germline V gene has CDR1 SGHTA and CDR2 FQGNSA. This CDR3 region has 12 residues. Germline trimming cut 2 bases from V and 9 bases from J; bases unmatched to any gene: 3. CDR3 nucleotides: TGTGCCAGCAGCTTATCTGCGGGGGCCCAGTACTTC. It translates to CASSLSAGAQYF. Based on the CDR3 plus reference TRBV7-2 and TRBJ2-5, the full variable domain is GAGVSQSPSNKVTEKGKDVELRCDPISGHTALYWYRQSLGQGLEFLIYFQGNSAPDKSGLPSDRFSAERTGGSVSTLTIQRTQQEDSAVYLCASSLSAGAQYFGPGTRLLVL.

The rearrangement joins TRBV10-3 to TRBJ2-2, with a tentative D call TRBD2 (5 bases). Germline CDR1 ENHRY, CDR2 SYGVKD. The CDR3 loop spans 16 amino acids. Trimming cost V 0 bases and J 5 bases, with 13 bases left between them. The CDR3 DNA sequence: TGTGCCATCAGTGAGTCTAGCGTCAGGACTACCGGGGAGCTGTTTTTT. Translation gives CAISESSVRTTGELFF.

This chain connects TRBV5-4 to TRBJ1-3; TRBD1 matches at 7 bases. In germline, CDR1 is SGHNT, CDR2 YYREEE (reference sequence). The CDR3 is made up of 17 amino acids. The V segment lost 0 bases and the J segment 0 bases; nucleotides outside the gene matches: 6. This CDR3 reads CASSLERGQRSGNTIYF. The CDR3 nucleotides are TGTGCCAGCAGCTTGGAAAGGGGACAGCGCTCTGGAAACACCATATATTTT.

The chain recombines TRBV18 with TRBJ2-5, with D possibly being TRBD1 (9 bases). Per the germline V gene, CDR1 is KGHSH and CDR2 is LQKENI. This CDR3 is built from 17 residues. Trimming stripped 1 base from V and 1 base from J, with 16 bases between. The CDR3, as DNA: TGTGCCAGCTCACCACGCGGGGGGACAGGGCCCCAAGAGACCCAGTACTTC. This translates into CASSPRGGTGPQETQYF.

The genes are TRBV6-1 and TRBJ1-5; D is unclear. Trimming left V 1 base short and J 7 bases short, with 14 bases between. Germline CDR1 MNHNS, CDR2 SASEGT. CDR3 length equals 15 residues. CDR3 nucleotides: TGTGCCAGCAGTGAAGGAGGGCGATCGCAACAGCCCCAGCATTTT. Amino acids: CASSEGGRSQQPQHF.

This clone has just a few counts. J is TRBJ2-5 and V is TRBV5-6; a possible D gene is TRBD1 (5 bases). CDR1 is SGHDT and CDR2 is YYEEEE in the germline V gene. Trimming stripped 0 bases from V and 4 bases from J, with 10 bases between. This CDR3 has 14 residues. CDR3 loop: CASSLVGAGETQYF. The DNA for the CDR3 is TGTGCCAGCAGCTTGGTAGGGGCCGGAGAGACCCAGTACTTC.

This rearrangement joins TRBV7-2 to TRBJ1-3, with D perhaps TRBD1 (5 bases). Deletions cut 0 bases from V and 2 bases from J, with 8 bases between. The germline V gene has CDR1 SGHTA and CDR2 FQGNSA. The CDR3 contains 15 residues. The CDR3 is CASSLARRAGNTIYF. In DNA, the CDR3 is TGTGCCAGCAGCTTAGCGCGCAGGGCTGGAAACACCATATATTTT.

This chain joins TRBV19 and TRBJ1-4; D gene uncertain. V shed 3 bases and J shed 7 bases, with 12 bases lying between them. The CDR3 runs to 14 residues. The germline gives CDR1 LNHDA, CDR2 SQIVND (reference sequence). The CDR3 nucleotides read TGTGCCAGTAGTATTGCGGCGGGCCCTGAAAAACTGTTTTTT. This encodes CASSIAAGPEKLFF. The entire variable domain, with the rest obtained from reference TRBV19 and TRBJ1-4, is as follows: DGGITQSPKYLFRKEGQNVTLSCEQNLNHDAMYWYRQDPGQGLRLIYYSQIVNDFQKGDIAEGYSVSREKKESFPLTVTSAQKNPTAFYLCASSIAAGPEKLFFGSGTQLSVL.

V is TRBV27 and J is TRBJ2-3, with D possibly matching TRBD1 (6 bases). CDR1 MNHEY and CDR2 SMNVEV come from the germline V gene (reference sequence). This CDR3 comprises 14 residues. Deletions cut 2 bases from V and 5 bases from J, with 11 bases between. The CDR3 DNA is TGTGCCAGCAGTTTAGGGCAGGGGATAGATACGCAGTATTTT. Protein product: CASSLGQGIDTQYF.

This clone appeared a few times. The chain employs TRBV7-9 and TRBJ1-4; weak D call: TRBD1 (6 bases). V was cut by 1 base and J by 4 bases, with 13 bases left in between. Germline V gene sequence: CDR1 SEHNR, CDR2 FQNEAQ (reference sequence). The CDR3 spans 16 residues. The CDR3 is CASSLGAWGHNEKLFF. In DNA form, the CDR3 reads TGTGCCAGCAGCTTAGGCGCATGGGGGCATAATGAAAAACTGTTTTTT.

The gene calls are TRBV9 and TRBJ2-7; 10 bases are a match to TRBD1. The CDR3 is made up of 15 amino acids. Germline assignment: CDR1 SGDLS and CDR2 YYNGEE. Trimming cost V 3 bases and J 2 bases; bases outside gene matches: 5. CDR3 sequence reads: CASSGGGQGAYEQYF. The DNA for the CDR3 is TGTGCCAGCAGCGGAGGAGGACAGGGGGCCTACGAGCAGTACTTC.

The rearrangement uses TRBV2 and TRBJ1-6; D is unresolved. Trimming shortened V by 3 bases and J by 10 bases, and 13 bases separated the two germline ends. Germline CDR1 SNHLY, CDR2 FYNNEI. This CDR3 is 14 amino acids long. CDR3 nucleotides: TGTGCCAGCAGTGACAGATGGCCTTCCTCACCCCTCCACTTT. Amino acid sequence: CASSDRWPSSPLHF. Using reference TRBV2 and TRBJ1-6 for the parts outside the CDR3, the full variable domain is EPEVTQTPSHQVTQMGQEVILRCVPISNHLYFYWYRQILGQKVEFLVSFYNNEISEKSEIFDDQFSVERPDGSNFTLKIRSTKLEDSAMYFCASSDRWPSSPLHFGNGTRLTVT.

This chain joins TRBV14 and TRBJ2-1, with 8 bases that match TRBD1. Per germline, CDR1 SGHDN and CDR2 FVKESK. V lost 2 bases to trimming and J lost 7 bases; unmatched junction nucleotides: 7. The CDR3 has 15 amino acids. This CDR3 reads CASSQPTGARNEQFF. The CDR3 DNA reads TGTGCCAGCAGCCAACCGACAGGGGCGAGAAATGAGCAGTTCTTC.